This TCR beta chain derives from a study of T cells in tuberculosis. Overall study: A South African cohort included IGRA-negative adolescents, latently infected IGRA-positive adolescents and adults with active tuberculosis. PBMC were archived before or within 7 days of starting treatment. Whole-study findings and limits: Shorter CDR3-alpha in active tuberculosis partly drove smaller distances.

The time point here: new active TB diagnosis, blood taken before or within 7 days of starting treatment. Unsorted cryopreserved PBMC were sequenced, averaging roughly 94,000 T cells per clinical donor. In this sample, this clone turned up once. Antigen unknown. Some clones are missing from TCRdb's copy, which holds only in-frame ones; the method was immunoSEQ multiplex PCR. Here the sample spans 29,000 or so clones, 92% being singletons. The sequence derives from an adult with tuberculosis. The sequences come from PBMCs, collected at tuberculosis diagnosis.

The CDR3 DNA sequence: TGTGCCAGCAGCTTCGGACAGGGGTACACCTTC. This gives the protein CASSFGQGYTF. The J gene is TRBJ1-2, the V gene TRBV13; 9 bases match TRBD1. The V and J ends lost 3 bases and 11 bases, in that order; junction bases with no gene match: 1. Looked up from germline, CDR1 is PRHDT and CDR2 is FYEKMQ (reference sequence). The CDR3 consists of 11 residues.